These T cell receptor beta chains were read from a single sample in a study of cytomegalovirus exposure and HLA in healthy donors. Sequencing was performed with immunoSEQ multiplex PCR; in TCRdb, only in-frame clones are kept and a portion is missing. The profile shows some 140,000 clones, around 63% of them singletons. Specimen: PBMCs. The receptors shown here come from a human donor in good health. The CDR3 runs from the conserved cysteine through the conserved F or W. A D gene is named only where the DNA matches it firmly. Clone size is not always given. Where it is, it says once, few, many or a class for expanded clones.

V gene	D gene	clone size	J gene	CDR3 DNA	CDR3 protein
TRBV14	TRBD1	-	TRBJ1-5	TGTGCCAGCAGCGGAAGGGGGCATCAGCCCCAGCATTTT	CASSGRGHQPQHF
TRBV7-3	TRBD1	-	TRBJ2-1	TGTGCCAGCAGCTTGGGACAGGGGCCCTACAATGAGCAGTTCTTC	CASSLGQGPYNEQFF
TRBV7-9	-	-	TRBJ2-7	TGTGCCAGCAGCTTAGGGACATCGCTGGGGTACGAGCAGTACTTC	CASSLGTSLGYEQYF
TRBV6-4	-	-	TRBJ2-1	TGTGCCAGCAGTGAATACTCGCACAATGAGCAGTTCTTC	CASSEYSHNEQFF
TRBV9	TRBD1	once	TRBJ2-7	TGTGCCAGCAGCGTAGGCCCGGGACAGAAATACGAGCAGTACTTC	CASSVGPGQKYEQYF
TRBV27	TRBD2	once	TRBJ2-1	TGTGCCAGTCGACTAGCTGAGGGTCCCCTAGGTCGGAATGAGCAGTTCTTC	CASRLAEGPLGRNEQFF
TRBV14	-	-	TRBJ2-1	TGTGCCAGCAGCCAAGAATGGAGCTCCTACAATGAGCAGTTCTTC	CASSQEWSSYNEQFF
TRBV27	TRBD1	-	TRBJ2-7	TGTGCCAGCAGCCCGGGACAGGCCTACGAGCAGTACTTC	CASSPGQAYEQYF
TRBV5-4	TRBD2	-	TRBJ2-1	TGTGCCAGCAGCTTGGGGGGCACTAGCGGAAACTACAATGAGCAGTTCTTC	CASSLGGTSGNYNEQFF
TRBV6-1	TRBD1	once	TRBJ1-1	TGTGCCAGCAGTGAAGGTGCAGGGGGCACTGAAGCTTTCTTT	CASSEGAGGTEAFF
TRBV5-6	TRBD1	few	TRBJ2-5	TGTGCCAGCAGCAAAATGACAGGGGGTTTTGTAGAGACCCAGTACTTC	CASSKMTGGFVETQYF
TRBV2	TRBD1	-	TRBJ2-7	TGTGCGAGTATCCGGCAGGGGGAACACGAGCAGTACTTC	CASIRQGEHEQYF
TRBV11-2	TRBD1	-	TRBJ2-5	TGTGCCAGCAGCTTATTCCCCAGGGGGCGGAGGGAGACCCAGTACTTC	CASSLFPRGRRETQYF
TRBV2	TRBD1	once	TRBJ1-5	TGTGCCAGCAGAGCGACAGGGGGCCAGATCCCTAGCAATCAGCCCCAGCATTTT	CASRATGGQIPSNQPQHF
TRBV6-1	-	once	TRBJ1-2	TGTGCCAGCAGACCTATACAGGGTAGGTATGGCTACACCTTC	CASRPIQGRYGYTF
TRBV6-5	TRBD1	-	TRBJ2-1	TGTGCCAGCAGTTACTCCGGAACAGGGGGCCGGGAGCAGTTCTTC	CASSYSGTGGREQFF
TRBV5-4	TRBD2	-	TRBJ2-3	TGTGCCAGCAGCCCCGGGAGGGAGGGAAACACAGATACGCAGTATTTT	CASSPGREGNTDTQYF
TRBV7-7	-	once	TRBJ2-2	TGTGCTAGCAGTCCACAGGGAACCTTGAACACCGGGGAGCTGTTTTTT	CASSPQGTLNTGELFF
TRBV5-6	TRBD1	-	TRBJ2-1	TGTGCCAGCAGCTCCGGGACAGGTCTCAGGGATGAGCAGTTCTTC	CASSSGTGLRDEQFF
TRBV5-1	TRBD2	-	TRBJ2-3	TGCGCCAGCAGCTTGGGGCTAGCGGGAGACACGCAGTATTTT	CASSLGLAGDTQYF
TRBV6-5	TRBD1	few	TRBJ1-5	TGTGCCAGCAGTTACGGTCACCCAGGGGGCGATCAGCCCCAGCATTTT	CASSYGHPGGDQPQHF
TRBV6-5	-	few	TRBJ2-7	TGTGCCAGCAGTCGCGGGACAGCCCACGAGCAGTACTTC	CASSRGTAHEQYF
TRBV5-6	TRBD2	-	TRBJ2-7	TGTGCCAGCAGCCGGGGACTAGCTGCCTACGAGCAGTACTTC	CASSRGLAAYEQYF
TRBV6-5	-	-	TRBJ2-1	TGTGCCAGCAGTTGGGACTCCGGAGCTGCCTACAATGAGCAGTTCTTC	CASSWDSGAAYNEQFF
TRBV5-5	TRBD1	few	TRBJ1-2	TGTGCCAGCAGCTTGGGGGGGACAGGGGATGGCTACACCTTC	CASSLGGTGDGYTF
TRBV5-6	-	few	TRBJ1-1	TGTGCCAGCAGCTGGGGGGGGGACACTGAAGCTTTCTTT	CASSWGGDTEAFF
TRBV4-1	-	few	TRBJ1-3	TGCGCCAGCAACAGTCCATCCTCTGGAAACACCATATATTTT	CASNSPSSGNTIYF
TRBV7-3	TRBD2	-	TRBJ2-1	TGTGCCAGCAGCCGCGGGACTAGTACTTACAATGAGCAGTTCTTC	CASSRGTSTYNEQFF
TRBV15	-	few	TRBJ2-7	TGTGCCACCAGCAGACCCCCGGGTGGTGAGGTCGAGCAGTACTTC	CATSRPPGGEVEQYF
TRBV7-9	-	-	TRBJ2-1	TGTGCCAGCAGCTTAGGGGCCCCCGGGATCCACAATGAGCAGTTCTTC	CASSLGAPGIHNEQFF
TRBV28	TRBD1	-	TRBJ2-2	TGTGCCAGCAGCTCCGGACAGGGGAACACCGGGGAGCTGTTTTTT	CASSSGQGNTGELFF
TRBV10-1	TRBD1	-	TRBJ1-4	TGCGCCAGCACCGAGGGACAGGGGGCGCAATGGGGCGGTGAAAAACTGTTTTTT	CASTEGQGAQWGGEKLFF
TRBV5-1	TRBD2	-	TRBJ2-1	TGCGCCAGCAGCTTGAGTGGGGGAAGCGGGAGAGTTAATGAGCAGTTCTTC	CASSLSGGSGRVNEQFF
TRBV7-3	TRBD2	-	TRBJ2-1	TGTGCCAGCAGCTTACGTGGGACTAGCAATGAGCAGTTCTTC	CASSLRGTSNEQFF
TRBV21-1	-	-	TRBJ2-1	TGTGCCAGCAGCAAAGCATTGCCCCTCAAGCGTAATGAGCAGTTCTTC	CASSKALPLKRNEQFF
TRBV28	-	-	TRBJ2-7	TGTGCCAGCAGTTTAAGTGCGGGTTTCGTCTACGAGCAGTACTTC	CASSLSAGFVYEQYF
TRBV5-1	-	-	TRBJ2-2	TGCGCCAGCAGCGTGGACGGAGGGAACACCGGGGAGCTGTTTTTT	CASSVDGGNTGELFF
TRBV29-1	TRBD2	-	TRBJ2-3	TGCAGCGTTGACCCACTAGCGAAAGATACGCAGTATTTT	CSVDPLAKDTQYF
TRBV7-9	-	-	TRBJ2-7	TGTGCCAGCAGCTTAGACGGGAGCCCTCGGACCTACGAGCAGTACTTC	CASSLDGSPRTYEQYF
TRBV4-1	TRBD1	few	TRBJ2-7	TGCGCCAGCAGCCAAGATCGAGGTAGGGGACAGGGGCTGTGGGAGCAGTACTTC	CASSQDRGRGQGLWEQYF
TRBV28	TRBD1	-	TRBJ2-4	TGTGCCAGCAGTTTGGGACGTCCGCAGGGGGCGAGAATTGGACTTGCCAAAAACATTCAGTACTTC	CASSLGRPQGARIGLAKNIQYF
TRBV9	TRBD1	-	TRBJ1-5	TGTGCCAGCAGCGCGGACAGGGGGCTTCAGCCCCAGCATTTT	CASSADRGLQPQHF
TRBV19	TRBD1	-	TRBJ1-5	TGTGCCAGTAGTCCGGGACAGGAGTATCATAGCAATCAGCCCCAGCATTTT	CASSPGQEYHSNQPQHF
TRBV5-8	-	-	TRBJ1-5	TGTGCCAGCAGCTCGACGCAGGGAATACTGATTGGCAATCAGCCCCAGCATTTT	CASSSTQGILIGNQPQHF
TRBV28	TRBD2	once	TRBJ2-1	TGTGCCAGCAGAGATTGGCGGGGGGATGAGCAGTTCTTC	CASRDWRGDEQFF
TRBV6-5	TRBD1	-	TRBJ1-5	TGTGCCAGCAGTTACCCCGGACAGGTGGGCAATCAGCCCCAGCATTTT	CASSYPGQVGNQPQHF
TRBV5-4	TRBD2	-	TRBJ2-1	TGTGCCAGCAGCGGGGGGGGTTTCCACAATGAGCAGTTCTTC	CASSGGGFHNEQFF
TRBV19	TRBD1	-	TRBJ2-6	TGTGCCAGTAGCTCCGAGACAGGGGTCTCTGGGGCCAACGTCCTGACTTTC	CASSSETGVSGANVLTF
TRBV6-5	TRBD2	-	TRBJ2-3	TGTGCCAGCAGGGCAGCGGGGACGCGCACAGATACGCAGTATTTT	CASRAAGTRTDTQYF
TRBV7-8	TRBD1	-	TRBJ1-1	TGTGCCAGCAGCTGGGGACAGGGACGAAACACTGAAGCTTTCTTT	CASSWGQGRNTEAFF
TRBV7-3	-	few	TRBJ2-1	TGTGCCAGCAGCTTAAAGTTGGGGCTAGACTACAATGAGCAGTTCTTC	CASSLKLGLDYNEQFF
TRBV23-1	TRBD1	few	TRBJ1-1	TGCGCCAGCAGTCAGCCGAACTGCTGCCTCCCGGGACAGGGGAGTTTAGACACTGAAGCTTTCTTT	CASSQPNCCLPGQGSLDTEAFF
TRBV5-4	-	few	TRBJ1-5	TGTGCCAGCAGCCAAGAAAGTGAAGGGGGACCCTTCAATCAGCCCCAGCATTTT	CASSQESEGGPFNQPQHF